These 18 T cell receptor beta chains came from one sample sequenced in a study of cytotoxic CD8 clonotypes in ibrutinib-treated CLL. The table came from immunoSEQ multiplex PCR; TCRdb's copy has only in-frame clones and leaves some out. This table has approximately 120,000 clones, around 84% appearing once. Sequenced material: PBMCs, taken after 24 months of ibrutinib treatment. The receptors were gathered from a human donor with chronic lymphocytic leukemia.

The V and J genes are TRBV9 and TRBJ1-3; D not certain. CDR3 length: 16 amino acids. In germline, CDR1 is SGDLS, CDR2 YYNGEE. Trimming removed 2 bases from V and 0 bases from J, with 12 bases in between. The CDR3 bases are TGTGCCAGCAGCGTCACAAGCAAGGCCTCTGGAAACACCATATATTTT. Translated, it gives CASSVTSKASGNTIYF.

The chain is built from TRBV6-5 and TRBJ2-7; no clear D gene. With 2 bases removed from V and 4 bases from J, the gap between germline ends came to 6 bases. Germline lookup yields CDR1 MNHEY and CDR2 SVGAGI. The CDR3 is 12 amino acids. The CDR3 here is CASSYTNYEQYF. In DNA form, the CDR3 reads TGTGCCAGCAGTTACACGAATTACGAGCAGTACTTC.

The chain combines TRBV5-6 with TRBJ1-5, with D uncertain. Trimming removed 3 bases at V and 3 bases at J, with 10 bases between. This CDR3 is 14 amino acids long. Germline CDR1 is SGHDT and CDR2 is YYEEEE. Written as DNA, the CDR3 is TGTGCCAGCAGCTGGCGTGGCCTCAATCAGCCCCAGCATTTT. Protein product: CASSWRGLNQPQHF.

The genes are TRBV4-3 and TRBJ1-3; D remains unclear. Trimming stripped 0 bases from V and 8 bases from J, with 8 bases between. Germline V gene data show CDR1 as LGHNA and CDR2 as YSLEER. The CDR3 totals 13 residues. CDR3: CASSQEDGDTIYF. The CDR3 DNA is TGCGCCAGCAGCCAAGAGGATGGGGACACCATATATTTT.

The genes are TRBV7-9 and TRBJ2-7; TRBD1 matches 9 bases. The CDR3 consists of 16 residues. Germline CDR1 SEHNR, CDR2 FQNEAQ (reference sequence). V was clipped by 6 bases and J by 2 bases; unmatched bases: 11. The CDR3 DNA reads as TGTGCCAGCAGGGGACATACAGGGGGCGCAGCCTACGAGCAGTACTTC. Translated, it gives CASRGHTGGAAYEQYF.

This clone was counted ten times or more. The chain employs TRBV2 and TRBJ2-3; D is undetermined. The CDR3 has 14 residues. The ends were cut back, 4 bases at V and 4 bases at J, with 12 bases in the middle. Germline values: CDR1 SNHLY, CDR2 FYNNEI. The CDR3 loop is CASSVATGADTQYF. CDR3 nucleotides: TGTGCCAGCAGTGTGGCTACCGGCGCAGATACGCAGTATTTT.

This clone showed up just once. V gene TRBV5-4 combines with J gene TRBJ1-6; TRBD1 aligns across 11 bases. Trimming cost V 2 bases and J 7 bases; bases outside gene matches: 8. The CDR3 is 17 amino acids. Germline V gene sequence: CDR1 SGHNT, CDR2 YYREEE (reference sequence). CDR3 protein: CASSFGQGAGSNSPLHF. Written as DNA, the CDR3 is TGTGCCAGCAGCTTCGGACAGGGGGCCGGCTCGAATTCACCCCTCCACTTT. Full variable domain (rest looked up from reference TRBV5-4 and TRBJ1-6): ETGVTQSPTHLIKTRGQQVTLRCSSQSGHNTVSWYQQALGQGPQFIFQYYREEENGRGNFPPRFSGLQFPNYSSELNVNALELDDSALYLCASSFGQGAGSNSPLHFGNGTRLTVT.

V usage is TRBV27 and J usage is TRBJ2-1; possibly TRBD2 for D (7 bases). Looked up from germline, CDR1 is MNHEY and CDR2 is SMNVEV (reference sequence). V lost 6 bases and J lost 5, with 20 bases in between. CDR3 length: 16 amino acids. In nucleotides, the CDR3 is TGTGCCAGCAGCCCGCTAGGGGGGGCACGGAACAATGAGCAGTTCTTC. Its translation is CASSPLGGARNNEQFF.

This clone has a handful of counts. V usage is TRBV18 and J usage is TRBJ1-5; 7 bases match TRBD1. Germline lookup yields CDR1 KGHSH and CDR2 LQKENI. The CDR3 consists of 15 residues. V lost 2 bases, J lost 6 bases, and 7 bases stayed unmatched. The CDR3 nucleotides read TGTGCCAGCTCACCAACAGGGGCGTTTCGTCAGCCCCAGCATTTT. Its protein is CASSPTGAFRQPQHF.

The rearrangement uses TRBV6-1 and TRBJ1-1, with D perhaps matching TRBD1 (5 bases). Germline CDR1 is MNHNS and CDR2 is SASEGT. V lost 4 bases to trimming and J lost 0 bases, with 15 bases between them. This CDR3 region has 16 residues. This CDR3 is CASSVRGQALNTEAFF. The CDR3 DNA is TGTGCCAGCAGTGTAAGGGGCCAGGCCCTGAACACTGAAGCTTTCTTT.

This chain connects TRBV7-2 to TRBJ1-6, with a weak D call TRBD1 (6 bases). Germline V gene data show CDR1 as SGHTA and CDR2 as FQGNSA. Trimming removed 5 bases from V and 4 bases from J, with 9 bases in between. The CDR3 has 14 residues. This CDR3 is CASSPGQYNSPLHF. The CDR3 DNA reads as TGTGCCAGCAGCCCCGGACAGTATAATTCACCCCTCCACTTT.

The chain joins TRBV27 to TRBJ1-1; D unclear. CDR3 size: 15 residues. The V gene's germline CDR1 is MNHEY and CDR2 SMNVEV (reference sequence). Trimming cost V 0 bases and J 3 bases, with 11 bases left between them. CDR3 sequence: CASSLSRWTDTEAFF. In DNA, the CDR3 is TGTGCCAGCAGTTTATCTAGGTGGACGGACACTGAAGCTTTCTTT.

The chain uses TRBV7-2 and TRBJ2-2, with D uncertain. Per germline, CDR1 SGHTA and CDR2 FQGNSA. This CDR3 comprises 15 residues. Trimming took 6 bases from V and 0 from J, leaving 11 bases between them. CDR3 sequence reads: CASRLATTNTGELFF. The CDR3 bases are TGTGCCAGCAGGTTGGCTACAACGAACACCGGGGAGCTGTTTTTT.

This clone was seen a few times. CDR3 sequence (DNA): TGTGCCAGCAGCTTAAGTAATTCACCCCTCCACTTT. Translation gives CASSLSNSPLHF. The rearrangement links TRBV11-2 to TRBJ1-6; no reliable D call. CDR3 length equals 12 residues. Germline assignment: CDR1 SGHAT and CDR2 FQNNGV. V shed 2 bases and J shed 6 bases, with 2 bases lying between them.

The genes are TRBV4-2 and TRBJ1-5; TRBD1 matches 7 bases. After removal of 1 base from V and 1 base from J, the junction contained 1 base not matched to a gene. CDR3 size: 15 residues. Germline loops: CDR1 LGHNA, CDR2 YNFKEQ. CDR3 region: CASSQGQGSNQPQHF. The CDR3 DNA follows: TGTGCCAGCAGCCAAGGACAGGGAAGCAATCAGCCCCAGCATTTT.

The gene calls are TRBV9 and TRBJ2-5; TRBD2 matches 10 bases. J gave up 3 bases and V 0 bases, and 5 bases lay outside the gene matches. Germline CDR1 is SGDLS and CDR2 is YYNGEE. The CDR3 is 16 residues long. The CDR3 loop is CASSVESSGGEETQYF. The CDR3 DNA sequence: TGTGCCAGCAGCGTAGAGTCTAGCGGGGGAGAAGAGACCCAGTACTTC.

This sequence joins TRBV7-9 and TRBJ2-7, with D perhaps matching TRBD2 (6 bases). Per the germline V gene, CDR1 is SEHNR and CDR2 is FQNEAQ (reference sequence). The CDR3 spans 13 residues. V was trimmed by 0 bases and J by 6 bases, leaving 9 bases between them. DNA of the CDR3: TGTGCCAGCAGCTTAGCGGGGGGAGCCGAGCAGTACTTC. This gives the protein CASSLAGGAEQYF.

The chain recombines TRBV5-1 with TRBJ2-1, with TRBD1 identical over 7 bases. The germline V gene encodes CDR1 SGHRS and CDR2 YFSETQ. The CDR3 covers 15 residues. V was pared by 6 bases and J by 9 bases, with 15 bases of the junction left unmatched. The CDR3 DNA sequence: TGCGCCAGCACGATTTTCGGGCAGGGGGACGGTGAGCAGTTCTTC. Translating gives CASTIFGQGDGEQFF.